Presented here are 25 T cell receptor beta chains from one specimen sequenced in a study of CD8+ T cells in alopecia areata. Extraction and reverse transcription of RNA yielded cDNA as the sequencing template. Sequencing used immunoSEQ multiplex PCR; TCRdb keeps in-frame clones, though not all of them. The repertoire includes 150,000 or so clones, roughly 44% of them detected once, and around 6.8% sits in the top ten. Sequencing used CD4+ T cells sorted from blood. The receptors were sampled from a human donor with alopecia areata.

The chain employs TRBV30 and TRBJ1-2; D is unclear. The V end was cut by 0 bases, the J end by 8 bases, with 16 bases between. The CDR3 consists of 14 residues. Germline CDR1 reads GTSNPN; CDR2 reads SVGIG (reference sequence). The CDR3 DNA is TGTGCCTGGAGTGTGTTTGATTCCCTTACGGGCTACACCTTC. Its protein product is CAWSVFDSLTGYTF. Variable domain in full (rest from reference TRBV30 and TRBJ1-2): SQTIHQWPATLVQPVGSPLSLECTVEGTSNPNLYWYRQAAGRGLQLLFYSVGIGQISSEVPQNLSASRPQDRQFILSSKKLLLSDSGFYLCAWSVFDSLTGYTFGSGTRLTVV.

The CDR3 DNA sequence: TGTGCCAGCAGTTACCAGACTAGCGGCTACGAGCAGTACTTC. As protein: CASSYQTSGYEQYF. The chain combines TRBV6-6 with TRBJ2-7, with 9 positions matching TRBD2. The CDR3 contains 14 residues. The germline V gene has CDR1 MNHNY and CDR2 SVGAGI (reference sequence). J was trimmed by 3 bases and V by 2 bases; bases with no gene match: 2.

This clone was seen a few times. The chain links TRBV7-9 to TRBJ2-5; TRBD1 agrees at 9 bases. Germline V gene data show CDR1 as SEHNR and CDR2 as FQNEAQ (reference sequence). This CDR3 is 15 amino acids long. With 5 bases clipped from V and 4 bases from J, the junction kept 8 bases outside the gene matches. CDR3 in DNA: TGTGCCAGCAGCCACCAGACAGGGGGAAGAGAGACCCAGTACTTC. The encoded protein is CASSHQTGGRETQYF.

The V and J genes are TRBV25-1 and TRBJ1-5; D not certain. Trimming removed 3 bases from V and 1 base from J, with 4 bases in between. Germline V gives CDR1 MGHDK, CDR2 SYGVNS. The CDR3 extends over 13 amino acids. The CDR3 loop is CASSDGSNQPQHF. CDR3 bases: TGTGCCAGCAGTGATGGAAGCAATCAGCCCCAGCATTTT.

In DNA, the CDR3 is TGCGCCAGCAGCTCCCTAGCGGGAGGAACAGATACGCAGTATTTT. It yields the protein CASSSLAGGTDTQYF. J is TRBJ2-3 and V is TRBV5-1; 11 bases map to TRBD2. Germline trimming cut 3 bases from V and 3 bases from J; bases unmatched to any gene: 3. This CDR3 has 15 amino acids. Germline V CDR1 and CDR2: SGHRS, YFSETQ.

CDR3 sequence reads: CASSDGSGSYNEQFF. The DNA for the CDR3 is TGTGCCAGCAGTGACGGAAGCGGGAGTTACAATGAGCAGTTCTTC. The chain recombines TRBV2 with TRBJ2-1, with 8 positions matching TRBD2. The trim removed 3 bases at V and 4 bases at J, leaving 5 bases unmatched. This CDR3 spans 15 amino acids. Germline-derived CDR1 and CDR2 are SNHLY and FYNNEI. The complete variable domain, with remaining parts taken from reference TRBV2 and TRBJ2-1, reads EPEVTQTPSHQVTQMGQEVILRCVPISNHLYFYWYRQILGQKVEFLVSFYNNEISEKSEIFDDQFSVERPDGSNFTLKIRSTKLEDSAMYFCASSDGSGSYNEQFFGPGTRLTVL.

The chain links TRBV7-9 to TRBJ1-5; weak D call: TRBD1 (5 bases). The CDR3 consists of 16 residues. Between the trimmed V and J ends, which lost 3 bases and 0 bases, there was a span of 12 bases. Germline CDR1 and CDR2: SEHNR and FQNEAQ (reference sequence). CDR3 sequence reads: CASSLGQGPSNQPQHF. The CDR3, as DNA: TGTGCCAGCAGCTTGGGCCAGGGACCTAGCAATCAGCCCCAGCATTTT.

V usage is TRBV9 and J usage is TRBJ2-1; 7 nucleotides line up with TRBD1. V was pared by 4 bases and J by 6 bases, with 10 bases of the junction left unmatched. Germline-derived CDR1 and CDR2 are SGDLS and YYNGEE. CDR3 length: 15 residues. The CDR3 here is CASSPPGTVGNEQFF. In DNA, the CDR3 is TGTGCCAGCAGCCCCCCCGGGACAGTAGGCAATGAGCAGTTCTTC.

This chain connects TRBV18 to TRBJ1-2; 7 positions match TRBD1. In germline, CDR1 is KGHSH, CDR2 LQKENI. The CDR3 loop spans 12 amino acids. Germline trimming cut 3 bases from V and 6 bases from J; bases unmatched to any gene: 1. The CDR3 spells CASSPGQDGYTF. As DNA, the CDR3 is TGTGCCAGCTCACCTGGACAGGATGGCTACACCTTC.

The chain employs TRBV27 and TRBJ2-3; D is unresolved. V was pared by 6 bases and J by 2 bases, with 12 bases between. From germline, CDR1 is MNHEY and CDR2 SMNVEV (reference sequence). This CDR3 contains 14 residues. CDR3 nucleotides: TGTGCCAGCAGCGAATCATACGACACAGATACGCAGTATTTT. Protein sequence: CASSESYDTDTQYF.

The rearrangement links TRBV30 to TRBJ2-3; D possibly corresponds to TRBD1 (5 bases). The V end was cut by 1 base, the J end by 2 bases, with 13 bases between. This CDR3 is built from 15 residues. The V gene's germline CDR1 is GTSNPN and CDR2 SVGIG (reference sequence). The CDR3 DNA reads as TGTGCCTGGAGTGGCAGGGTATCATACACAGATACGCAGTATTTT. It codes for CAWSGRVSYTDTQYF.

This chain connects TRBV2 to TRBJ2-1; D gene uncertain. CDR3 length: 12 amino acids. V lost 4 bases and J 8 bases, leaving 9 bases between the germline ends. CDR1 is SNHLY, CDR2 FYNNEI, per germline. CDR3 DNA: TGTGCCAGCAGTGTCGCTGGGGATGAGCAGTTCTTC. This codes for CASSVAGDEQFF.

V is TRBV29-1 and J is TRBJ2-6, with unresolved D. The CDR3 spans 16 residues. V lost 4 bases, J lost 0 bases, and 13 bases lay in between. Germline CDR1 reads SQVTM; CDR2 reads ANQGSEA. DNA for the CDR3: TGCAGCGTTGGTTTGATAGGGATCTCTGGGGCCAACGTCCTGACTTTC. It yields the protein CSVGLIGISGANVLTF.

The chain has TRBV14 and TRBJ2-3, with D maybe TRBD2 (5 bases). This CDR3 is built from 13 residues. V lost 6 bases, J lost 2 bases, and 9 bases lay in between. From germline, CDR1 is SGHDN and CDR2 FVKESK. The CDR3 region has the DNA TGTGCCAGCAGTATAGACTACACAGATACGCAGTATTTT. Encoded protein: CASSIDYTDTQYF.

The chain's CDR3 is CASSLNVAGGRMSGQFF. CDR3 DNA sequence: TGTGCCAGCAGCTTAAACGTCGCGGGAGGGAGAATGAGCGGGCAGTTCTTC. This chain connects TRBV7-3 to TRBJ2-1; TRBD2 matches at 9 bases. The CDR3 spans 17 residues. CDR1 and CDR2 (germline): SGHTA, FQGTGA. Trimming took 1 base from V and 12 from J; bases not matched to a gene: 16.

This clone was counted between two and nine times. The chain combines TRBV19 with TRBJ2-3; the D is unclear. This CDR3 has 13 residues. The V gene's germline CDR1 is LNHDA and CDR2 SQIVND (reference sequence). V was clipped by 6 bases and J by 5 bases, with 12 bases between them. DNA for the CDR3: TGTGCCAGTAGCGAGGTGTATGGAGATACGCAGTATTTT. Translating it yields CASSEVYGDTQYF.

The chain employs TRBV5-1 and TRBJ1-1; TRBD1 is a possible D gene (5 bases). CDR3 length: 13 amino acids. V lost 4 bases, J lost 1 base, and 8 bases lay in between. The germline CDR1 and CDR2 sequences are SGHRS and YFSETQ. This CDR3 reads CASSRDPNTEAFF. The CDR3 DNA reads TGCGCCAGCAGCCGGGACCCGAACACTGAAGCTTTCTTT.

The gene calls are TRBV7-2 and TRBJ2-7; weak D call: TRBD1 (6 bases). The germline gives CDR1 SGHTA, CDR2 FQGNSA. The V and J ends lost 5 bases and 4 bases respectively, with 15 bases between them. The CDR3 length is 14 residues. The CDR3 reads CASSVSGTQYEQYF. CDR3 sequence (DNA): TGTGCCAGCAGCGTTTCCGGGACACAATACGAGCAGTACTTC.

This clone has just a few counts. This chain links TRBV15 with TRBJ2-7; 7 bases are shared with TRBD2. This CDR3 is 16 amino acids long. V lost 3 bases, J lost 0 bases, and 8 bases stayed unmatched. Germline V gene lookup returns CDR1 LNHNV and CDR2 YYDKDF (reference sequence). Here the CDR3 DNA reads TGTGCCACCAGCAGCAATCTCCGGGACTACTCCTACGAGCAGTACTTC. Its translation is CATSSNLRDYSYEQYF.

Worth noting for this clone: An end of the junction differs from the germline gene, which may be a read error. The chain combines TRBV11-1 with TRBJ2-1; D tentatively reads TRBD1 or TRBD2 (6 bases each). The CDR3 runs 12 residues. Germline CDR1 and CDR2: SGHAT and FQDESV (reference sequence). The CDR3 protein is CASSLGGSEQFF. For the CDR3, the DNA is TGTGCCAGCAGTTTAGGGGGGTCTGAGCAGTTCTTC.

This clone has just a few counts. The chain recombines TRBV29-1 with TRBJ2-7, with 7 bases matching TRBD1. V was pared by 1 base and J by 0 bases, with 3 bases of the junction left unmatched. CDR3 length equals 14 residues. Germline-derived CDR1 and CDR2 are SQVTM and ANQGSEA. CDR3 region: CSVEAWDSSYEQYF. The DNA of the CDR3 is TGCAGCGTTGAAGCCTGGGACAGCTCCTACGAGCAGTACTTC.

The chain combines TRBV2 with TRBJ2-1, with D perhaps TRBD2 (6 bases). With 5 bases removed from V and 8 bases from J, the gap between germline ends came to 13 bases. There are 13 residues in the CDR3. CDR1 is SNHLY and CDR2 is FYNNEI in the germline V gene. The CDR3 here is CASSSPGSYEQFF. CDR3 bases: TGTGCCAGCAGTTCCCCCGGGAGCTATGAGCAGTTCTTC.

This clone was seen only once. The chain carries TRBV29-1 and TRBJ1-1; D gene ambiguous. Germline V CDR1 and CDR2: SQVTM, ANQGSEA. Trimming shortened V by 7 bases and J by 1 base, and 13 bases separated the two germline ends. The CDR3 totals 13 residues. This CDR3 is CSDYLEPNTEAFF. The CDR3 nucleotides read TGCAGCGATTACTTGGAACCGAACACTGAAGCTTTCTTT.

This clone was observed a handful of times. CDR3 amino acids: CASSPDQGTEAFF. In DNA form, the CDR3 reads TGTGCCAGCAGCCCCGACCAGGGCACTGAAGCTTTCTTT. V is TRBV7-3 and J is TRBJ1-1, with D perhaps matching TRBD1 (5 bases). The CDR3 consists of 13 residues. V shed 5 bases and J shed 4 bases, with 11 bases lying between them. From germline, CDR1 is SGHTA and CDR2 FQGTGA.

This clone was observed a handful of times. The chain employs TRBV4-2 and TRBJ1-2; no clear D gene. Trimming cost V 1 base and J 2 bases, with 11 bases left between them. The CDR3 is made up of 15 amino acids. The V gene's germline CDR1 is LGHNA and CDR2 YNFKEQ. The CDR3 reads CASSQGGGLNYGYTF. As DNA, the CDR3 is TGTGCCAGCAGCCAAGGTGGCGGGCTCAACTATGGCTACACCTTC.